The entry that follows covers one TCR beta chain sequence. This specimen comes from a study of blood T cell repertoires in COVID-19. Measured with immunoSEQ multiplex PCR; TCRdb has only the in-frame clones, and not every one. The data contain about 200,000 clones, nearly 90% of them singletons. The J segment lost 6 bases and the V segment lost 5 bases, leaving 6 bases of the junction unmatched. Looked up from germline, CDR1 is LNHDA and CDR2 is SQIVND (reference sequence). This CDR3 is 16 amino acids long. The receptor comes from a man aged 50 or older with acute or convalescent COVID-19. V is TRBV19 and J is TRBJ2-1, with 14 nucleotides matching TRBD2. The sample consisted of peripheral blood. The CDR3 nucleotides read TGTGCCAGTAGTTCCGGGACTAGCGGGGGCTCCAATGAGCAGTTCTTC. Amino acid sequence: CASSSGTSGGSNEQFF. The variable domain in full, completed from reference TRBV19 and TRBJ2-1, reads DGGITQSPKYLFRKEGQNVTLSCEQNLNHDAMYWYRQDPGQGLRLIYYSQIVNDFQKGDIAEGYSVSREKKESFPLTVTSAQKNPTAFYLCASSSGTSGGSNEQFFGPGTRLTVL.